Listed here are 11 T cell receptor beta chains from one sample, sequenced in a study of shared clonotypes between healthy human individuals. CD45RO-negative CD8 cells positively selected for CCR7 made up the naive population, which excluded terminally differentiated effector memory CD45RA+ cells. TCRdb's table, derived via immunoSEQ multiplex PCR, lists solely in-frame clones and lacks some. This table holds around 700,000 clones, 90% to 95% found once. Sequencing was done on a sample of naive CD8+ T cells sorted from blood. The origin of the receptors is a man aged 25 to 45 in good health.

This clone showed up just once. Other DNA sequences of this sample code for an identical CDR3. The chain links TRBV19 to TRBJ2-7; 8 positions match TRBD2. The germline V gene has CDR1 LNHDA and CDR2 SQIVND (reference sequence). Trimming took 5 bases from V and 4 from J; bases not matched to a gene: 7. The CDR3 covers 14 residues. CDR3 protein: CASSLSGGTYEQYF. The CDR3 region has the DNA TGTGCCAGTAGTTTGAGCGGGGGAACGTACGAGCAGTACTTC.

On this clone: Other DNA variants within this sample encode the same CDR3. The CDR3 spells CASSLGVYEQFF. The CDR3 DNA reads TGTGCCAGCAGCTTAGGAGTCTATGAGCAGTTCTTC. This chain links TRBV7-9 with TRBJ2-1; D not resolved. Trimming took 1 base from V and 8 from J, leaving 6 bases between them. Germline CDR1 reads SEHNR; CDR2 reads FQNEAQ (reference sequence). The CDR3 loop spans 12 amino acids.

The rearrangement links TRBV6-4 to TRBJ1-2; TRBD1 aligns across 9 bases. CDR1 and CDR2 (germline): MRHNA, SNTAGT. V shed 6 bases and J 4 bases; nucleotides not matched to a gene: 0. The CDR3 has 12 amino acids. The CDR3 spells CASRGQGYGYTF. The DNA for the CDR3 is TGTGCCAGCAGGGGACAGGGCTATGGCTACACCTTC.

The rearrangement uses TRBV7-9 and TRBJ1-5; D is unresolved. The CDR3 is made up of 14 amino acids. Germline loops: CDR1 SEHNR, CDR2 FQNEAQ (reference sequence). V lost 1 base to trimming and J lost 4 bases, with 8 bases between them. The CDR3 loop is CASSLGAGNQPQHF. DNA of the CDR3: TGTGCCAGCAGCTTAGGTGCCGGGAATCAGCCCCAGCATTTT.

This rearrangement joins TRBV9 to TRBJ2-4, with 7 bases fitting TRBD1. The CDR3 runs 15 residues. Trimming at V came to 3 bases and at J to 7 bases, leaving 10 bases not matched to a gene. Germline CDR1 is SGDLS and CDR2 is YYNGEE. The CDR3, as DNA: TGTGCCAGCAGCGCCAACACCAGGGGGTCTAACATTCAGTACTTC. It encodes CASSANTRGSNIQYF.

For the CDR3, the DNA is TGTGCCATCAGACTTCTGACAGGGGCCGACACCGGGGAGCTGTTTTTT. Translated, it gives CAIRLLTGADTGELFF. The chain links TRBV10-3 to TRBJ2-2, with TRBD1 identical over 8 bases. V lost 6 bases, J lost 3 bases, and 9 bases stayed unmatched. The CDR3 contains 16 residues. Germline CDR1 ENHRY, CDR2 SYGVKD.

The V call is TRBV6-6, the J call TRBJ2-1; D not resolved. This CDR3 comprises 10 residues. Per germline, CDR1 MNHNY and CDR2 SVGAGI (reference sequence). V was cut by 6 bases and J by 9 bases, with 6 bases left in between. The chain's CDR3 is CASRYGEQFF. The CDR3, as DNA: TGTGCCAGCAGGTACGGTGAGCAGTTCTTC.

The chain has TRBV11-2 and TRBJ2-3; the match to TRBD1 covers 11 bases. CDR1 is SGHAT, CDR2 FQNNGV, per germline. Trimming at V came to 4 bases and at J to 3 bases, leaving 6 bases not matched to a gene. The CDR3 runs 16 residues. The CDR3 DNA reads as TGTGCCAGCAGCTATGGACAGGGGGCTGGTACAGATACGCAGTATTTT. Encoded protein: CASSYGQGAGTDTQYF.

J is TRBJ1-1 and V is TRBV5-1; 7 positions match TRBD1. CDR3 length: 15 residues. The germline gives CDR1 SGHRS, CDR2 YFSETQ. Trimming removed 4 bases from V and 2 bases from J; junction bases left unmatched: 8. The CDR3 sequence is CASSDRQGTNTEAFF. The CDR3 DNA follows: TGCGCCAGCAGCGACCGACAGGGCACAAACACTGAAGCTTTCTTT.

This clone was observed at least ten times. DNA for the CDR3: TGTGCCAGCCTTACCGGGACACTATCGTCAAGTCAGCCCCAGCATTTT. Encoded protein: CASLTGTLSSSQPQHF. The rearrangement uses TRBV28 and TRBJ1-5; a possible D gene is TRBD1 (6 bases). V was cut by 8 bases and J by 6 bases, with 23 bases left in between. Germline V gives CDR1 MDHEN, CDR2 SYDVKM. The CDR3 runs to 16 residues.

This clone was detected a few times. The chain combines TRBV7-9 with TRBJ1-2, with D perhaps TRBD1 (6 bases). In germline, CDR1 is SEHNR, CDR2 FQNEAQ (reference sequence). This CDR3 contains 13 residues. The V end lost 7 bases, the J end lost 3 bases, and 12 bases lay between the germline ends. The CDR3 loop reads CASTNEGDYGYTF. The CDR3, as DNA: TGTGCCAGCACCAACGAGGGGGACTATGGCTACACCTTC.